The rows below give T cell receptor beta chains drawn from one sample of a study of blood T cells in healthy people across ages. TCRdb reanalysed the 5' RACE reads using MiXCR and keeps one entry per CDR3 protein. The sample includes 1.5 million to 2 million distinct CDR3 sequences, about 50% of them seen just once. The sequenced material came from blood. The receptors derive from a woman aged 40-49 years in good health. The CDR3 runs from the conserved cysteine through the conserved F or W. D genes are given only for firm matches. Size tells how often a clone was seen (once, few, many) or the class of an expanded clone, and some rows leave it out.

j_call v_call clone_size d_call cdr3_aa cdr3_nt
TRBJ2-5 TRBV29-1 few - CSVEVGGQETQYF TGCAGCGTTGAAGTCGGGGGACAAGAGACCCAGTACTTC
TRBJ2-1 TRBV9 few TRBD2 CASSIAGAGNEQFF TGTGCCAGCAGCATAGCGGGGGCGGGGAATGAGCAGTTCTTC
TRBJ1-1 TRBV18 - - CASSPLKSPVEAFF TGTGCCAGCTCACCATTGAAGTCGCCGGTTGAAGCTTTCTTT
TRBJ1-2 TRBV6-2/TRBV6-3 - - CASTLTGPTGYTF TGTGCCAGCACCTTAACCGGACCTACCGGCTACACCTTC
TRBJ1-1 TRBV6-5 - - CASMRGQNTEAFF TGTGCCAGCATGAGGGGTCAGAACACTGAAGCTTTCTTT
TRBJ2-1 TRBV4-1 once - CASSQEQTETYNEQFF TGCGCCAGCAGCCAAGAACAAACAGAAACTTACAATGAGCAGTTCTTC
TRBJ1-2 TRBV5-1 few TRBD1 CASSLGDSLTF TGCGCCAGCAGCTTGGGGGACAGTCTCACCTTC
TRBJ1-2 TRBV29-1 - - CSVEFLGPLVYGYTF TGCAGCGTTGAATTTTTAGGACCGTTAGTCTATGGCTACACCTTC
TRBJ2-3 TRBV27 - - CASSSDYRAMTDTQYF TGTGCCAGCAGTTCAGACTACAGGGCGATGACAGATACGCAGTATTTT
TRBJ2-3 TRBV4-1 few - CASSQDRPMTDTQYF TGCGCCAGCAGCCAAGATAGGCCTATGACAGATACGCAGTATTTT
TRBJ2-3 TRBV6-6 few - CASTQMLGDTQYF TGTGCCAGCACCCAAATGTTGGGAGATACGCAGTATTTT
TRBJ2-5 TRBV12-3/TRBV12-4 - - CASSIETQYF TGTGCCAGCAGTATAGAGACCCAGTACTTC
TRBJ1-2 TRBV20-1 - TRBD1 CSVTTDRVGGYTF TGCAGTGTAACCACCGACAGGGTGGGTGGCTACACCTTC
TRBJ2-3 TRBV29-1 few TRBD1 CSVEFRGLADTQYF TGCAGCGTTGAATTTAGGGGGCTTGCGGATACGCAGTATTTT
TRBJ2-7 TRBV5-6 many - CASSFGRETYEQYF TGTGCCAGCAGCTTTGGCAGGGAAACCTACGAGCAGTACTTC
TRBJ1-1 TRBV11-2 - - CASSLDRRLDTEAFF TGTGCCAGCAGCTTAGATCGGAGGCTGGACACTGAAGCTTTCTTT
TRBJ1-2 TRBV3-1 - TRBD1 CASRRGTANYGYTF TGTGCCAGCAGACGCGGGACAGCTAACTATGGCTACACCTTC
TRBJ2-7 TRBV28 - - CASSPPSHEQYF TGTGCCAGCAGTCCTCCTAGCCATGAGCAGTACTTC
TRBJ2-3 TRBV20-1 - - CSAPPSRGTDTQYF TGCAGTGCGCCTCCTAGCCGGGGCACAGATACGCAGTATTTT
TRBJ2-3 TRBV24-1 - TRBD2 CATSSNLRGMGTDTQYF TGTGCCACCAGTTCCAATTTGCGGGGGATGGGAACAGATACGCAGTATTTT
TRBJ1-1 TRBV20-1 - - CSAVGSAAFF TGCAGTGCTGTAGGGTCCGCAGCTTTCTTT
TRBJ2-7 TRBV12-3/TRBV12-4 - TRBD2 CAGSLVAGGPRGEQYF TGTGCCGGCAGTTTGGTGGCGGGGGGGCCGAGAGGCGAGCAGTACTTC
TRBJ1-6 TRBV11-1 - - CASSLGGRYSPLHF TGTGCCAGCAGCTTGGGGGGCAGGTATTCACCCCTCCACTTT
TRBJ2-6 TRBV6-2/TRBV6-3 - - CASTLGGANVLTF TGTGCCAGCACTCTTGGGGGGGCCAACGTCCTGACTTTC
TRBJ2-6 TRBV28 - - CASSPPLGTGANVLTF TGTGCCAGCAGTCCCCCCTTGGGGACTGGGGCCAACGTCCTGACTTTC
TRBJ2-1 TRBV7-2 few TRBD2 CASSHGSGGAVNEQFF TGTGCCAGCAGCCACGGTAGCGGGGGGGCCGTCAATGAGCAGTTCTTC
TRBJ2-3 TRBV4-2 - TRBD1 CASSQEAQGESDTQYF TGTGCCAGCAGCCAAGAAGCGCAGGGGGAGTCTGATACGCAGTATTTT
TRBJ1-2 TRBV3-1 - - CASSQDAAGYGYTF TGTGCCAGCAGCCAAGATGCGGCAGGGTATGGCTACACCTTC
TRBJ2-1 TRBV4-2 - - CASSQAGPPLYNEQFF TGTGCCAGCAGCCAAGCGGGACCCCCGCTATACAATGAGCAGTTCTTC
TRBJ2-1 TRBV7-3 - TRBD2 CASSLGRTSGAQFF TGTGCCAGCAGCTTAGGGCGGACTAGCGGGGCGCAGTTCTTC
TRBJ2-1 TRBV27 - - CASSPRDSLSYNEQFF TGTGCCAGCAGTCCCCGGGACTCCCTCTCCTACAATGAGCAGTTCTTC
TRBJ1-2 TRBV28 - TRBD1 CASSLAGQGSLRGYTF TGTGCCAGCAGTTTAGCAGGACAGGGGTCCTTGAGAGGCTACACCTTC
TRBJ1-5 TRBV27 few - CASSYTGLNQPQHF TGTGCCAGCAGTTATACCGGGTTAAATCAGCCCCAGCATTTT
TRBJ1-2 TRBV7-3 - TRBD1 CASSIGGTGVTYGYTF TGTGCCAGCAGCATAGGGGGGACAGGGGTAACATATGGCTACACCTTC
TRBJ2-5 TRBV28 - TRBD2 CASSSLGLAGQETQYF TGTGCCAGCAGTTCCCTTGGACTAGCGGGTCAAGAGACCCAGTACTTC
TRBJ1-2 TRBV10-3 few - CAISERALGYGYTF TGTGCCATCAGTGAGAGGGCGCTAGGTTATGGCTACACCTTC
TRBJ2-1 TRBV15 few - CAPFVRDVYNEQFF TGTGCCCCCTTCGTCCGGGACGTTTACAATGAGCAGTTCTTC
TRBJ2-7 TRBV4-1 few - CASSQVAAGIYEQYF TGCGCCAGCAGCCAAGTGGCGGCTGGGATCTACGAGCAGTACTTC
TRBJ1-2 TRBV27 - - CASSNTSTGFLGYTF TGTGCCAGCAGCAACACCTCGACAGGTTTCTTGGGCTACACCTTC
TRBJ2-5 TRBV10-3 - - CAISWVEGNEQYF TGTGCCATCAGCTGGGTAGAGGGGAATGAGCAGTACTTC
TRBJ2-3 TRBV12-3/TRBV12-4 - - CASSSGDLLTDTQYF TGTGCCAGCAGTTCGGGGGACTTGCTCACAGATACGCAGTATTTT
TRBJ2-4 TRBV10-3 - - CAITGPKNIQYF TGTGCCATCACAGGGCCCAAAAACATTCAGTACTTC
TRBJ2-1 TRBV24-1 - - CATSDPEALGNEQFF TGTGCCACCAGTGACCCCGAGGCCTTGGGCAATGAGCAGTTCTTC
TRBJ2-3 TRBV5-1 - - CASGPGMSTDTQYF TGCGCCAGCGGTCCGGGAATGAGCACAGATACGCAGTATTTT
TRBJ2-3 TRBV6-5 - - CASQKTDTQYF TGTGCCAGCCAGAAGACAGATACGCAGTATTTT
TRBJ2-7 TRBV4-3 - - CASSQESRDAYEQYF TGCGCCAGCAGCCAAGAATCCCGGGACGCCTACGAGCAGTACTTC
TRBJ2-7 TRBV13 few TRBD1 CASSIRGNSYEQYF TGTGCCAGCAGCATCAGGGGGAACTCCTACGAGCAGTACTTC
TRBJ2-1 TRBV24-1 - TRBD1 CATSEPAGTGVGNEQFF TGTGCCACCAGTGAACCAGCCGGGACAGGGGTTGGCAATGAGCAGTTCTTC
TRBJ2-7 TRBV29-1 - TRBD1 CSVAGTAYEQYF TGCAGCGTGGCCGGGACAGCCTACGAGCAGTACTTC
TRBJ2-3 TRBV4-2 few TRBD2 CASSQAGGLTDTQYF TGTGCCAGCAGCCAAGCGGGGGGGTTAACAGATACGCAGTATTTT
TRBJ1-2 TRBV7-2 - TRBD1 CASSLSTGGGSYGYTF TGTGCCAGCAGCTTAAGTACAGGGGGCGGGAGCTATGGCTACACCTTC
TRBJ2-1 TRBV12-5 once - CASGFYGEQFF TGTGCTAGTGGTTTTTACGGTGAGCAGTTCTTC
TRBJ2-3 TRBV20-1 few - CSARLRAADTQYF TGCAGTGCTAGGCTTAGGGCCGCAGATACGCAGTATTTT
TRBJ1-2 TRBV6-5 - TRBD1 CASRVDRAKGYTF TGTGCCAGCAGAGTGGACAGGGCTAAAGGCTACACCTTC
TRBJ2-1 TRBV20-1 - TRBD2 CSARQAGGPYNEQFF TGCAGTGCTAGACAAGCGGGGGGTCCCTACAATGAGCAGTTCTTC